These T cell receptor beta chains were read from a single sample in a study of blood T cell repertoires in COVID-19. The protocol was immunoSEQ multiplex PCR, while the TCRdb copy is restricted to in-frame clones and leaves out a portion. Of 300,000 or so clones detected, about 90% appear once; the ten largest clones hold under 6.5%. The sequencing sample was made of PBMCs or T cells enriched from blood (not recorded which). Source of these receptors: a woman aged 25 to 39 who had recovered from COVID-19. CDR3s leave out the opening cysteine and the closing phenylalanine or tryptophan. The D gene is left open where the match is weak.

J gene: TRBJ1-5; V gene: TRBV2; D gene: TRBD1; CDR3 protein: ASSGNPTGGAGSNQPQH
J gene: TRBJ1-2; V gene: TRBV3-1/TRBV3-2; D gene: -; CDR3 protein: ASSQKTLGGYT
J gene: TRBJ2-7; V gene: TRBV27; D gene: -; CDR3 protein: ASSLQGVSYEQY
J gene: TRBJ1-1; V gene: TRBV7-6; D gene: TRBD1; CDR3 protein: ASSVVAGGNTEAF
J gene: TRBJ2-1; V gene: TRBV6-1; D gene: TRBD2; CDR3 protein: ASSESGGYNEQF
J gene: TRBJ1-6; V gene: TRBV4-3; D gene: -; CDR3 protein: ASSQEARRNNSPLH
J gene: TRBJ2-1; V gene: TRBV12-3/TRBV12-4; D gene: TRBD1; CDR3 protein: ASSRGQEQF
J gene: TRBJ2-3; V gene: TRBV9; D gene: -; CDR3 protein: ASSVDSMADTQY
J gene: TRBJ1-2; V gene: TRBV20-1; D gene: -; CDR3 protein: SAFRLYGYT
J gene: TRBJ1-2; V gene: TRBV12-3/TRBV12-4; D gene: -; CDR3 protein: ASSIGTGYGYT
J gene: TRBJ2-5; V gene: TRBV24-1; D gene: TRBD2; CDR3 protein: ATSDAKLAGGPGETQY
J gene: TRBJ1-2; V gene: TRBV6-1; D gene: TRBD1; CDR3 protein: ASSEGYPGTGGLYGYT
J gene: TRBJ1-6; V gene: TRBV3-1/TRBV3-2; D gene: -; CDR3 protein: ASADSQYNSPLH
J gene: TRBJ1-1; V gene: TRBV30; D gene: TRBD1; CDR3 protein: AWSPPLNNRGLTEAF
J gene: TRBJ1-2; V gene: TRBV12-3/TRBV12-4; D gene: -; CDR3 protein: ASSGTQGRGYT
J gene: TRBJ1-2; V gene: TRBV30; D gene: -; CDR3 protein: AWSVESAPSGAGGYT
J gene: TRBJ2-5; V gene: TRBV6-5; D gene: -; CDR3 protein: ASTPPGLNRETQY
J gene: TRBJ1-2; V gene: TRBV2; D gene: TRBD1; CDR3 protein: ASTGTAKFNYGYT
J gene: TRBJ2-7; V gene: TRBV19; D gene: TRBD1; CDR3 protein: ASSIPGQGSYEQY
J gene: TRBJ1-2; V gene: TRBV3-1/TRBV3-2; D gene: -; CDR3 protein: ASSPKMGGGWNYGYT
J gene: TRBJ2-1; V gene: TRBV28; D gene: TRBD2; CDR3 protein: ASQLRGGGGEQF
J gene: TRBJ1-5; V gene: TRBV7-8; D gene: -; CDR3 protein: ASSLRLDQPQH
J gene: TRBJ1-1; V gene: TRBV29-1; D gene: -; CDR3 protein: SALSGRYDVNTEAF
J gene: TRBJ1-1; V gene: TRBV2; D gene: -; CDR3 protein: ASRAGEAF
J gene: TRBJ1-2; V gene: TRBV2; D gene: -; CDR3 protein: ASSEALRGDGYT